This passage covers 28 T cell receptor beta chains from one sample sequenced in a study of blood T cells in healthy people across ages. Next came a second PCR, run for about 6 to 12 cycles, which used a sample-barcoded 5' primer along with a J-beta primer mix. TCRdb independently ran MiXCR on the 5' RACE reads; one entry per CDR3 protein. Found here are hundreds of thousands of distinct CDR3 sequences, roughly 53% of them singletons; the top ten hold 30% to 45%. Sequencing used blood. The receptors derive from a man aged 60 to 69 in good health.

This clonotype was recorded a few times. The chain is built from TRBV6-2 or TRBV6-3 and TRBJ2-5; 8 nucleotides agree with TRBD1. The V and J ends lost 3 bases and 2 bases, in that order; junction bases with no gene match: 5. The length of the CDR3 is 15 residues. The germline V gene encodes CDR1 MNHEY and CDR2 SVGEGT. CDR3 DNA: TGTGCCAGCAGTTATTCGACAGGGGTGCAAGAGACCCAGTACTTC. It codes for CASSYSTGVQETQYF.

The chain combines TRBV2 with TRBJ2-4, with 7 nucleotides matching TRBD1. From germline, CDR1 is SNHLY and CDR2 FYNNEI. The CDR3 runs 13 residues. Unmatched junction bases numbered 8, after V lost 7 bases and J lost 8 bases. For the CDR3, the DNA is TGTGCCAGCAAGAGGGGGCAGTCAGACATTCAGTACTTC. Amino acids: CASKRGQSDIQYF.

The V gene is TRBV20-1, the J gene TRBJ2-3; TRBD2 is a possible D gene (5 bases). The CDR3 extends over 14 amino acids. V lost 0 bases to trimming and J lost 3 bases, with 10 bases between them. In germline, CDR1 is DFQATT, CDR2 SNEGSKA (reference sequence). The CDR3 spells CSARDRRGTDTQYF. The CDR3 DNA follows: TGCAGTGCTAGAGACCGACGGGGAACAGATACGCAGTATTTT.

As regards this clonotype: A read error may explain this, as a much larger clone is one base away. V and J are TRBV9 and TRBJ2-1; 10 nucleotides agree with TRBD2. The CDR3 runs 20 residues. Germline V gene lookup returns CDR1 SGDLS and CDR2 YYNGEE. J gave up 0 bases and V 0 bases, and 12 bases lay outside the gene matches. The CDR3 DNA sequence: TGTGCCAGCAGCGTAGGAATAGCGGGGGGCCTCGGGAGCTCCTACAATGAGCAGTTCTTC. Its protein is CASSVGIAGGLGSSYNEQFF.

This clonotype was seen a handful of times. The V call is TRBV25-1, the J call TRBJ1-1; possible D gene TRBD1, 5 bases. This CDR3 is built from 14 residues. The germline V gene encodes CDR1 MGHDK and CDR2 SYGVNS. Trimming stripped 3 bases from V and 5 bases from J, with 13 bases between. CDR3: CASSEPGGGTEAFF. CDR3 in DNA: TGTGCCAGCAGTGAGCCCGGGGGAGGAACTGAAGCTTTCTTT. The whole variable domain, remainder taken from reference TRBV25-1 and TRBJ1-1, is EADIYQTPRYLVIGTGKKITLECSQTMGHDKMYWYQQDPGMELHLIHYSYGVNSTEKGDLSSESTVSRIRTEHFPLTLESARPSHTSQYLCASSEPGGGTEAFFGQGTRLTVV.

This clonotype has a handful of counts. V usage is TRBV6-5 and J usage is TRBJ1-5; D is undetermined. Looked up from germline, CDR1 is MNHEY and CDR2 is SVGAGI. The V end was cut by 2 bases, the J end by 6 bases, with 8 bases between. This CDR3 has 13 residues. The CDR3 loop reads CASSYGWGQPQHF. The CDR3 coding sequence is TGTGCCAGCAGTTACGGGTGGGGTCAGCCCCAGCATTTT.

The chain employs TRBV5-4 and TRBJ1-4, with TRBD1 as a possible D gene (5 bases). The CDR3 has 15 amino acids. Germline V gives CDR1 SGHNT, CDR2 YYREEE (reference sequence). The V end lost 2 bases, the J end lost 7 bases, and 15 bases lay between the germline ends. The CDR3 protein is CASSFSGARAEKLFF. The CDR3 DNA reads as TGTGCCAGCAGCTTTTCCGGGGCTCGAGCTGAAAAACTGTTTTTT.

In DNA, the CDR3 is TGCGCCAGCAGCCAAGTAGGGGCCGAGCAGTTCTTC. It codes for CASSQVGAEQFF. The chain joins TRBV4-1 to TRBJ2-1; tentative D call: TRBD1 (5 bases). V lost 1 base, J lost 10 bases, and 8 bases lay in between. The CDR3 covers 12 residues. The germline V gene has CDR1 MGHRA and CDR2 YSYEKL.

The V gene is TRBV6-6, the J gene TRBJ2-7; D is uncertain. The CDR3 has 14 residues. V lost 6 bases to trimming and J lost 6 bases, with 18 bases between them. Germline CDR1 MNHNY, CDR2 SVGAGI (reference sequence). The CDR3 is CASSPVGSSREQYF. The CDR3 DNA follows: TGTGCCAGCAGCCCAGTAGGTAGCTCTCGCGAGCAGTACTTC.

The chain uses TRBV3-1 and TRBJ1-2; D is perhaps TRBD1 (6 bases). This CDR3 is built from 13 residues. The germline V gene has CDR1 LGHDT and CDR2 YNNKEL (reference sequence). The V and J ends lost 1 base and 8 bases respectively, with 11 bases between them. CDR3 sequence: CASSQGRGGGYTF. DNA of the CDR3: TGTGCCAGCAGCCAAGGCAGGGGAGGCGGCTACACCTTC.

The chain has TRBV6-6 and TRBJ1-6; D is uncertain. Germline lookup yields CDR1 MNHNY and CDR2 SVGAGI (reference sequence). V was cut by 8 bases and J by 0 bases, with 8 bases left in between. CDR3 length equals 14 residues. CDR3 bases: TGTGCCAGCGGTCAGAGCTCCTATAATTCACCCCTCCACTTT. This gives the protein CASGQSSYNSPLHF.

V gene TRBV10-3 combines with J gene TRBJ1-2; 8 nucleotides match TRBD1. Germline CDR1 is ENHRY and CDR2 is SYGVKD. The CDR3 contains 14 residues. The trim removed 11 bases at V and 4 bases at J, leaving 12 bases unmatched. CDR3 protein: CASGPRQGTYGYTF. CDR3 coding DNA: TGTGCCTCGGGCCCCAGACAGGGGACCTATGGCTACACCTTC.

As to this clonotype: This may be a read error: a much more frequent sequence differs by one nucleotide. This chain links TRBV5-1 with TRBJ2-7; a possible D gene is TRBD2 (7 bases). The CDR3 contains 14 residues. From germline, CDR1 is SGHRS and CDR2 YFSETQ. The CDR3 DNA sequence: TGCGCCAGCAGCTCGCTCGGGGGGCTGGAGACCCAGCACTTC. It codes for CASSSLGGLETQHF.

This chain uses TRBV18 with TRBJ2-1; TRBD2 matches at 10 bases. CDR3 size: 17 residues. CDR1 is KGHSH, CDR2 LQKENI, per germline. V dropped 0 bases and J dropped 2; count of bases not matched to a gene: 4. The CDR3 protein is CASSPPNSGGAYNEQFF. The CDR3 DNA sequence: TGTGCCAGCTCACCACCGAACAGCGGGGGGGCCTACAATGAGCAGTTCTTC.

V usage is TRBV27 and J usage is TRBJ2-1; 10 bases line up with TRBD1. V was clipped by 5 bases and J by 5 bases; unmatched bases: 9. This CDR3 comprises 16 residues. Germline V lookup: CDR1 MNHEY, CDR2 SMNVEV (reference sequence). The CDR3 here is CASSPPRDRGNNEQFF. CDR3 in DNA: TGTGCCAGCAGTCCTCCCCGGGACAGGGGCAACAATGAGCAGTTCTTC.

This clonotype was recorded only once. This chain uses TRBV6-5 with TRBJ2-1, with 10 bases matching TRBD1. V lost 4 bases, J lost 9 bases, and 9 bases stayed unmatched. This CDR3 has 15 amino acids. Germline V CDR1 and CDR2: MNHEY, SVGAGI. The CDR3 nucleotides read TGTGCCAGCAGTTCGAGGACAGGGGGATTGGGTGAGCAGTTCTTC. It yields the protein CASSSRTGGLGEQFF.

This clonotype has more than one count but fewer than ten. The chain employs TRBV20-1 and TRBJ2-1, with 9 bases that match TRBD2. The germline CDR1 and CDR2 sequences are DFQATT and SNEGSKA (reference sequence). The V and J ends lost 6 bases and 6 bases, in that order; junction bases with no gene match: 9. There are 14 residues in the CDR3. CDR3 protein: CSAPGLAGTNEQFF. The CDR3 coding sequence is TGCAGTGCCCCCGGGCTAGCGGGGACCAATGAGCAGTTCTTC.

This clonotype was counted a few times. This chain joins TRBV6-4 and TRBJ1-1; D ambiguous. Trimming removed 6 bases at V and 0 bases at J, with 8 bases between. This CDR3 has 13 residues. CDR1 MRHNA and CDR2 SNTAGT come from the germline V gene. CDR3 amino acids: CASRDGLNTEAFF. CDR3 DNA: TGTGCCAGCAGGGACGGCCTGAACACTGAAGCTTTCTTT.

This clonotype was recorded a few times. The CDR3 protein is CASRPTGGWADTQYF. The CDR3 DNA reads TGTGCCAGCAGACCTACAGGGGGTTGGGCAGATACGCAGTATTTT. The chain uses TRBV9 and TRBJ2-3, with 8 nucleotides matching TRBD1. The CDR3 extends over 15 amino acids. Germline V gives CDR1 SGDLS, CDR2 YYNGEE. The V segment lost 5 bases and the J segment 4 bases; nucleotides outside the gene matches: 9.

J is TRBJ2-1 and V is TRBV9; possible D gene TRBD1, 6 bases. The ends were cut back, 0 bases at V and 1 base at J, with 8 bases in the middle. Looked up from germline, CDR1 is SGDLS and CDR2 is YYNGEE. The CDR3 is made up of 15 amino acids. The CDR3, as DNA: TGTGCCAGCAGCGTAGGGGGGCAGTCCTACAATGAGCAGTTCTTC. It is translated as CASSVGGQSYNEQFF.

The chain has TRBV6-6 and TRBJ2-7; maybe TRBD1 (6 bases). V was trimmed by 5 bases and J by 3 bases, leaving 14 bases between them. The CDR3 is 14 amino acids. CDR1 MNHNY and CDR2 SVGAGI come from the germline V gene (reference sequence). The CDR3 is CASSQRTESYEQYF. CDR3 bases: TGTGCCAGCAGTCAAAGGACAGAAAGCTACGAGCAGTACTTC.

This clonotype occurred a few times. The genes are TRBV5-1 and TRBJ2-3; 7 bases line up with TRBD2. The CDR3 has 14 residues. V dropped 7 bases and J dropped 4; count of bases not matched to a gene: 9. The germline V gene encodes CDR1 SGHRS and CDR2 YFSETQ. Here the CDR3 DNA reads TGCGCCAGCCGACCCGGGACTATTTCAGATACGCAGTATTTT. It specifies CASRPGTISDTQYF.

The rearrangement links TRBV4-2 to TRBJ2-5; the match to TRBD1 covers 9 bases. The CDR3 loop spans 15 amino acids. V dropped 3 bases and J dropped 2; count of bases not matched to a gene: 4. The germline V gene encodes CDR1 LGHNA and CDR2 YNFKEQ. CDR3 in DNA: TGTGCCAGCAGCCAGCTCGACAGGGGGCAAGAGACCCAGTACTTC. It is translated as CASSQLDRGQETQYF.

The chain uses TRBV11-3 and TRBJ2-5; 13 bases match TRBD2. Germline values: CDR1 SGHNT, CDR2 YENEEA. The CDR3 covers 16 residues. V lost 5 bases, J lost 1 base, and 4 bases stayed unmatched. CDR3 sequence: CASSRGLAGAQETQYF. Here the CDR3 DNA reads TGTGCCAGCAGCCGTGGACTAGCGGGGGCCCAAGAGACCCAGTACTTC. Based on the CDR3 plus reference TRBV11-3 and TRBJ2-5, the full variable domain is EAGVVQSPRYKIIEKKQPVAFWCNPISGHNTLYWYLQNLGQGPELLIRYENEEAVDDSQLPKDRFSAERLKGVDSTLKIQPAELGDSAVYLCASSRGLAGAQETQYFGPGTRLLVL.

The V gene is TRBV20-1, the J gene TRBJ2-7; D possibly corresponds to TRBD2 (5 bases). The CDR3 is 12 amino acids. With 5 bases removed from V and 2 bases from J, the gap between germline ends came to 10 bases. The V gene's germline CDR1 is DFQATT and CDR2 SNEGSKA (reference sequence). CDR3 protein: CSALRGTYEQYF. The CDR3 coding sequence is TGCAGTGCTCTTCGGGGAACCTACGAGCAGTACTTC.

This clonotype was counted a few times. This sequence joins TRBV20-1 and TRBJ2-5, with D possibly being TRBD2 (5 bases). The CDR3 is made up of 13 amino acids. V was clipped by 6 bases and J by 5 bases, with 16 bases between them. Germline V gene sequence: CDR1 DFQATT, CDR2 SNEGSKA (reference sequence). The CDR3 nucleotides read TGCAGTGCCAAGAGCTCGGGGAGCGAGACCCAGTACTTC. Amino acid sequence: CSAKSSGSETQYF.

The gene calls are TRBV2 and TRBJ1-5, with D unclear. Trimming removed 4 bases from V and 1 base from J, with 8 bases in between. The CDR3 sequence is 14 residues long. Germline CDR1 reads SNHLY; CDR2 reads FYNNEI. CDR3 DNA: TGTGCCAGCAGTGCGACTATGAGCAATCAGCCCCAGCATTTT. Encoded protein: CASSATMSNQPQHF.

The chain couples TRBV5-1 to TRBJ2-3; no clear D gene. This CDR3 spans 14 amino acids. V dropped 4 bases and J dropped 5 bases, with 14 bases sitting between them. The germline V gene has CDR1 SGHRS and CDR2 YFSETQ. CDR3 loop: CASSLDGRRDTQYF. The CDR3 coding sequence is TGCGCCAGCAGCCTGGATGGGCGGAGAGATACGCAGTATTTT.